A few counts support the clone carrying this TCR beta chain. The antigen is undetermined. The V gene end was trimmed by 6 bases and the J gene end by 6 bases; junction bases not matched to a gene: 0. Germline CDR1 and CDR2: ENHRY and SYGVKD. The CDR3 totals 13 residues. The sample belongs to a study of cytotoxic CD8 clonotypes in ibrutinib-treated CLL. Study as a whole: Partial response occurred in approximately 24 patients and complete response in 2; at median approximately 65 months, approximately 15 remained remitted and roughly twelve progressed. Across samples, productive templates numbered around 260,000 and productive rearrangements reached approximately 100,000 on average.

Profiling relied on immunoSEQ multiplex PCR, and the TCRdb table lists in-frame clones only, not all of them. The sample has 150,000 to 200,000 clones; about four fifths are singletons. Findings of the study overall: Sustained-remission and progressing patients had different sampling times.

The sample consisted of PBMCs, taken after 12 months of ibrutinib treatment. This chain uses TRBV10-3 with TRBJ1-6; 9 bases agree with TRBD1. The receptor was derived from a human donor with chronic lymphocytic leukemia. The CDR3 DNA follows: TGTGCCATCAGGGACAGGGGTAATTCACCCCTCCACTTT. Amino acid sequence: CAIRDRGNSPLHF.